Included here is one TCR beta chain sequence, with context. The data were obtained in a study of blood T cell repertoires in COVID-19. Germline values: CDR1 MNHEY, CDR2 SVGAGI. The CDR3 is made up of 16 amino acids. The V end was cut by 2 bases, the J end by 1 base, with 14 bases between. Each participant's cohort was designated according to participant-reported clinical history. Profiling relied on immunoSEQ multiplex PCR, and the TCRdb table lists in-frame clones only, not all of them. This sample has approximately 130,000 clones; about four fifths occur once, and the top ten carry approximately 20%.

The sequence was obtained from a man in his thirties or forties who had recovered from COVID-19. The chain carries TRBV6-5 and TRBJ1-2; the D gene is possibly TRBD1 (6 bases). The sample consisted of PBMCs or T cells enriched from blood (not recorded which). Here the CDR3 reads CASSYGSGHDNYGYTF. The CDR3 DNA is TGTGCCAGCAGTTACGGATCGGGACATGATAACTATGGCTACACCTTC.